This TCR beta chain was captured by sequencing in a study of T cell repertoires in cytomegalovirus infection. The germline V and J ends were trimmed by 1 base and 0 bases, with 6 bases remaining between them. CDR3 length: 15 amino acids. Germline CDR1 SGHAT, CDR2 FQNNGV. TCRdb reanalysed the reads using MiXCR and keeps one entry per CDR3 protein. There are about 440,000 distinct CDR3 sequences in the sample; around 32% occur only once, and roughly an eighth lies in the top ten. Sequencing was carried out using PBMCs. The chain employs TRBV11-2 and TRBJ2-2; possible D gene TRBD2, 5 bases. The clonotype comes from a human donor in good health (CMV status not recorded). Some clones in this sample may be carry-over from other donors' samples. The CDR3 bases are TGTGCCAGCAGCTTAGCACTAGCGAACACCGGGGAGCTGTTTTTT. Its protein product is CASSLALANTGELFF. Looking up the rest from reference TRBV11-2 and TRBJ2-2 gives the full variable domain: EAGVAQSPRYKIIEKRQSVAFWCNPISGHATLYWYQQILGQGPKLLIQFQNNGVVDDSQLPKDRFSAERLKGVDSTLKIQPAKLEDSAVYLCASSLALANTGELFFGEGSRLTVL.